A selection of T cell receptor beta chains follows, all from one sample in a study of blood T cell repertoires in COVID-19. Using immunoSEQ multiplex PCR, the repertoire was profiled, and TCRdb retains in-frame clones only, with some absent. The sample records about 220,000 clones, around four fifths being singletons. Sequenced material: peripheral blood. The receptor source for this set is a woman aged 55-69 years who had recovered from COVID-19. Both conserved end residues are part of each CDR3. The D gene is left open where the match is weak. The size of a clone is reported for some rows only, either as once, few or many, or as a class for expanded clones.

TRBJ2-1 | NA | TRBD1 | TRBV11-1 | CASSFHSDRDNEQFF | TGTGCCAGCAGCTTCCACTCGGACAGGGACAATGAGCAGTTCTTC
TRBJ2-3 | NA | NA | TRBV4-1 | CASSHFDLRSTDTQYF | TGCGCCAGCAGCCACTTCGATTTGCGGAGCACAGATACGCAGTATTTT
TRBJ2-5 | NA | NA | TRBV5-8 | CASSPRYPQVETQYF | TGTGCCAGCAGCCCCCGGTACCCCCAGGTAGAGACCCAGTACTTC
TRBJ1-1 | NA | TRBD1 | TRBV5-5 | CASSSDRVTEAFF | TGTGCCAGCAGCTCGGACAGGGTCACTGAAGCTTTCTTT
TRBJ1-2 | NA | NA | TRBV4-3 | CASSPSPTDDYGYTF | TGCGCCAGCAGCCCCTCCCCGACAGACGACTATGGCTACACCTTC
TRBJ1-1 | NA | TRBD1 | TRBV4-1 | CASSLKPGQGNTEAFF | TGCGCCAGCAGCCTTAAACCGGGACAGGGGAACACTGAAGCTTTCTTT
TRBJ2-1 | NA | TRBD1 | TRBV4-1 | CASSPQGVNEQFF | TGCGCCAGCAGCCCACAGGGGGTAAATGAGCAGTTCTTC
TRBJ2-3 | NA | TRBD1 | TRBV6-4 | CASSLDRANTQYF | TGTGCCAGCAGTTTAGACAGGGCGAATACGCAGTATTTT
TRBJ2-7 | NA | NA | TRBV6-5 | CASRTRAGVSYEQYF | TGTGCCAGCAGAACTAGAGCAGGGGTATCCTACGAGCAGTACTTC
TRBJ1-2 | NA | TRBD1 | TRBV4-3 | CASSQGQGDGYTF | TGCGCCAGCAGCCAAGGACAGGGGGATGGCTACACCTTC
TRBJ1-2 | once | NA | TRBV7-2 | CASRTGRSYGYTF | TGTGCCAGCAGAACAGGGCGTTCATATGGCTACACCTTC
TRBJ2-5 | NA | NA | TRBV21-1 | CASSLRQDLYWETQYF | TGTGCCAGCAGCCTGAGACAGGATCTTTACTGGGAGACCCAGTACTTC
TRBJ2-5 | few | TRBD2 | TRBV5-1 | CASSSLAGWVQETQYF | TGCGCCAGCAGTAGTCTAGCGGGGTGGGTCCAAGAGACCCAGTACTTC
TRBJ2-5 | few | NA | TRBV29-1 | CSVALWGLETQYF | TGCAGCGTTGCTCTGTGGGGCTTGGAGACCCAGTACTTC
TRBJ2-3 | NA | TRBD1 | TRBV19 | CASSIGTGYTDTQYF | TGTGCCAGTAGTATCGGGACAGGGTACACAGATACGCAGTATTTT
TRBJ2-7 | NA | NA | TRBV30 | CAWGAGGTYEQYF | TGTGCCTGGGGAGCTGGAGGAACCTACGAGCAGTACTTC